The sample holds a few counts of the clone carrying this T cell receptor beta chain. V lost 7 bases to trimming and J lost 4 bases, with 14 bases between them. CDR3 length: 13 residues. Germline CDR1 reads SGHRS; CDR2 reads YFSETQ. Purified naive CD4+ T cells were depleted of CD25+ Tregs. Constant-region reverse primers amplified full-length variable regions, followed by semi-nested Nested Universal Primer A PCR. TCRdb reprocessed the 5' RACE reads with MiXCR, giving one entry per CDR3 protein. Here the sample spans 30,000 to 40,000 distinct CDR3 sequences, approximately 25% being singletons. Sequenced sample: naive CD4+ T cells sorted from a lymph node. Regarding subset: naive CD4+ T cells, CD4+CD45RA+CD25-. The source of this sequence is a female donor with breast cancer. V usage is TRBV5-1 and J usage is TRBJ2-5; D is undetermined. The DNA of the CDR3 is TGCGCCAGCCGTCAGGCCCCGCGAGAGACCCAGTACTTC. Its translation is CASRQAPRETQYF.